Sequencing of this T cell receptor beta chain was carried out in a study of control samples from healthy donors and cancer patients. This CDR3 has 14 amino acids. Germline V gives CDR1 MDHEN, CDR2 SYDVKM. V lost 1 base and J lost 8; bases outside the gene matches: 3. Using immunoSEQ multiplex PCR, the repertoire was profiled, and TCRdb retains in-frame clones only, with some absent. The data show approximately 180,000 clones, more than 90% seen once. V usage is TRBV28 and J usage is TRBJ2-1; 9 positions match TRBD2. This TCR was recovered from a woman aged 35 to 49 in good health. The sequencing input was blood. CDR3 sequence: CASSLSSSGDEQFF. The CDR3 DNA reads TGTGCCAGCAGTTTATCGTCTAGCGGGGATGAGCAGTTCTTC.